The subject of this entry is one T cell receptor (beta chain). With V trimmed by 0 bases and J by 0 bases, 8 bases remained unmatched. CDR3 length equals 19 residues. Germline CDR1 reads SGHRS; CDR2 reads YFSETQ. The data are from a study of blood T cell repertoires in COVID-19. Looking at the study overall: Collection of acute and convalescent COVID-19 samples took place in the United States, Italy and Spain. Nucleic acid was either cDNA or gDNA, and it came from T cells, B-cell-depleted T cells, or PBMCs.

Per the authors' pipeline: Cell counts per sample came from amplifying reference gene primers. Sequenced by immunoSEQ multiplex PCR; TCRdb stores in-frame clones only, minus some. D and trimming come from the DNA, and the V and J calls and clone size come from that table. The data hold over 250,000 clones, with roughly 90% observed a single time. The sequenced sample was peripheral blood. The chain combines TRBV5-1 with TRBJ1-6, with TRBD1 matching over 8 bases. This receptor was obtained from a man between 60 and 75 years old who had recovered from COVID-19. CDR3 in amino acids: CASSLGGRGLSSYNSPLHF. The CDR3 DNA is TGCGCCAGCAGCTTGGGGGGCAGGGGGCTTAGCTCCTATAATTCACCCCTCCACTTT.